The TCR beta chain described here comes from a study of cytomegalovirus exposure and HLA in healthy donors. V was clipped by 5 bases and J by 7 bases; unmatched bases: 8. The CDR3 runs 15 residues. Germline V gene sequence: CDR1 SGHVS, CDR2 FNYEAQ. Primers: 60 Vbeta forward and 13 Jbeta reverse. The assay was immunoSEQ multiplex PCR, and TCRdb's table has in-frame clones only and misses some. Seen here are about 200,000 clones, around 80% observed once, and the top ten hold approximately 1.5%. A note on this clone: Its antigen is not known.

Study results and limitations: TCR beta V- and J-gene trimming was later associated with a missense DCLRE1C variant.

The rearrangement joins TRBV7-6 to TRBJ1-4; 9 bases map to TRBD1. This receptor was identified in a woman aged 18 to 35 in good health and CMV-seronegative. The sequenced sample consisted of PBMCs. The CDR3 here is CASSQGQGIIEKLFF. In DNA, the CDR3 is TGTGCCAGCAGCCAAGGACAGGGGATAATTGAAAAACTGTTTTTT.